The rows below give T cell receptor beta chains drawn from one sample of a study of cytomegalovirus exposure and HLA in healthy donors. The method was immunoSEQ multiplex PCR; TCRdb's version includes in-frame clones alone and lacks a portion of them. The table records about 170,000 clones, about 87% of them present only once. Sequencing was done on a sample of PBMCs. The receptors here all came from a woman in her twenties or thirties in good health and CMV-seronegative. CDR3s include the opening cysteine and the closing phenylalanine or tryptophan. The order of the fields is V gene, D gene, clone size, J gene, CDR3 protein, CDR3 DNA. The D gene is left open where the match is weak. Part of the rows lack a size; the others show once, few, many or a class for expanded clones.

TRBV6-5	TRBD2	-	TRBJ2-1	CASSWLLGGEWFF	TGTGCCAGCAGTTGGCTGCTGGGGGGGGAGTGGTTCTTC
TRBV19	TRBD1	-	TRBJ1-1	CASRPQGWNTEAFF	TGTGCCAGTAGGCCACAGGGGTGGAACACTGAAGCTTTCTTT
TRBV7-9	-	-	TRBJ2-3	CASSLSGFYTDTQYF	TGTGCCAGCAGCTTATCCGGGTTCTACACAGATACGCAGTATTTT
TRBV21-1	-	few	TRBJ1-6	CASSATENNSPLHF	TGTGCCAGCAGCGCGACAGAGAATAATTCACCCCTCCACTTT
TRBV5-1	TRBD1	-	TRBJ2-1	CASSLAHIRVGTGEQFF	TGCGCCAGCAGCTTGGCCCATATTCGAGTCGGGACAGGTGAGCAGTTCTTC
TRBV2	TRBD1	-	TRBJ1-1	CASRTSGQGNTEAFF	TGTGCCAGCAGGACATCGGGACAGGGGAACACTGAAGCTTTCTTT
TRBV11-2	-	-	TRBJ2-7	CASSFHYEQYF	TGTGCCAGCAGCTTTCACTACGAGCAGTACTTC
TRBV6-1	-	-	TRBJ2-1	CASSSAGEQFF	TGTGCCAGCAGCTCCGCCGGTGAGCAGTTCTTC
TRBV5-6	-	-	TRBJ1-1	CASSLDLGGSDTEAFF	TGTGCCAGCAGCTTGGATCTGGGAGGATCGGACACTGAAGCTTTCTTT
TRBV9	TRBD2	once	TRBJ2-7	CASSVDGGGREQYF	TGTGCCAGCAGCGTAGACGGGGGGGGGCGCGAGCAGTACTTC
TRBV27	-	-	TRBJ1-4	CASSLRRPLRGGEKLFF	TGTGCCAGCAGTTTACGACGACCGCTCAGGGGCGGAGAAAAACTGTTTTTT
TRBV5-4	-	-	TRBJ2-1	CASSLNWEQFF	TGTGCCAGCAGCTTGAACTGGGAGCAGTTCTTC
TRBV14	TRBD2	-	TRBJ2-2	CASSQEVAGNTGELFF	TGTGCCAGCAGCCAAGAGGTAGCGGGGAACACCGGGGAGCTGTTTTTT
TRBV9	-	once	TRBJ2-3	CASSVSASTDTQYF	TGTGCCAGCAGCGTATCAGCGAGCACAGATACGCAGTATTTT
TRBV19	TRBD2	-	TRBJ2-7	CASSIASGGPDHYEQYF	TGTGCCAGTAGTATAGCTAGCGGGGGGCCGGACCACTACGAGCAGTACTTC
TRBV5-1	TRBD1	-	TRBJ2-1	CASSLGQGSSNEQFF	TGCGCCAGCAGCTTGGGACAGGGAAGTAGTAATGAGCAGTTCTTC
TRBV15	-	few	TRBJ1-2	CATSRRTDTYGYTF	TGTGCCACCAGTAGAAGGACAGACACCTATGGCTACACCTTC
TRBV7-9	-	few	TRBJ2-7	CASSPRHGDPYEQYF	TGTGCCAGCAGCCCCCGGCACGGGGATCCCTACGAGCAGTACTTC
TRBV11-2	-	-	TRBJ2-1	CASSRGPGSVPGKQFF	TGTGCCAGCAGCCGCGGACCGGGCAGCGTGCCGGGGAAGCAGTTCTTC
TRBV4-1	TRBD1	-	TRBJ2-7	CASSQGQGQYF	TGCGCCAGCAGCCAGGGACAGGGGCAGTACTTC
TRBV6-4	TRBD2	-	TRBJ2-1	CASSDSRTSSRSEQFF	TGTGCCAGCAGTGACTCTAGGACTAGCTCCCGGAGTGAGCAGTTCTTC
TRBV6-1	TRBD2	-	TRBJ2-7	CASSGPQRGGYEQYF	TGTGCCAGCAGTGGACCTCAGCGGGGGGGCTACGAGCAGTACTTC
TRBV7-9	TRBD1	-	TRBJ1-2	CASSLGTGRNYGYTF	TGTGCCAGCAGCTTAGGGACAGGGCGAAACTATGGCTACACCTTC
TRBV5-1	-	-	TRBJ2-5	CASSGVMGGETQYF	TGCGCCAGCAGCGGTGTCATGGGGGGAGAGACCCAGTACTTC
TRBV5-1	TRBD2	-	TRBJ2-3	CASSLGWSGGSTDTQYF	TGCGCCAGCAGCTTGGGGTGGAGCGGGGGGTCCACAGATACGCAGTATTTT
TRBV18	TRBD2	-	TRBJ2-1	CASSPDYRSGGANSYYNEQFF	TGTGCCAGCTCACCTGACTACCGCAGCGGGGGGGCCAACTCATACTACAATGAGCAGTTCTTC